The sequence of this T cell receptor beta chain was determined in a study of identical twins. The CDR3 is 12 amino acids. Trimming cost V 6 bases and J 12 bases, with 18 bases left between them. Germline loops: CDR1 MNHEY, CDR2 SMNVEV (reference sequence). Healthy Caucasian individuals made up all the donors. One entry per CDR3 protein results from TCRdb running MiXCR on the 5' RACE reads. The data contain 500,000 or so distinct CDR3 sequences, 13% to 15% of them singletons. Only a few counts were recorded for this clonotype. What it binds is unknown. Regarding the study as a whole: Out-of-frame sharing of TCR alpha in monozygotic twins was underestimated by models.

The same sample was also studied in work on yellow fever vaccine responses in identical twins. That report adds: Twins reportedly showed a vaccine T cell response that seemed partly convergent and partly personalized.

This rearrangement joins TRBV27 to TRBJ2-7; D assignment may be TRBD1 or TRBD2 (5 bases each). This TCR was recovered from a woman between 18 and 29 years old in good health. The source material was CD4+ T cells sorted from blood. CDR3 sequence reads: CASSGVKTRAYF. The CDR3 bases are TGTGCCAGCAGCGGGGTGAAAACCAGGGCGTACTTC.